One sample yielded the 28 T cell receptor beta chains listed below, sequenced in a study of response to subunit inactivated influenza vaccine. MiXCR, run by TCRdb on the RT-PCR reads, gives a single entry per CDR3 protein. The profile shows around 580,000 distinct CDR3 sequences, approximately 10% of them singletons. The specimen was PBMCs from blood, collected on the day of vaccination. These receptor sequences come from a man aged 45-60 years who received an inactivated influenza vaccine.

This clonotype was seen ten or more times. The chain joins TRBV5-1 to TRBJ2-1, with 7 bases aligning to TRBD1. The trim removed 3 bases at V and 4 bases at J, leaving 4 bases unmatched. The CDR3 runs 14 residues. The germline V gene encodes CDR1 SGHRS and CDR2 YFSETQ. Written as DNA, the CDR3 is TGCGCCAGCAGCTCGGGACAGCTATACAATGAGCAGTTCTTC. This gives the protein CASSSGQLYNEQFF.

This clonotype turned up a few times. The V call is TRBV20-1, the J call TRBJ2-7; 8 bases agree with TRBD2. V was clipped by 6 bases and J by 3 bases; unmatched bases: 7. This CDR3 spans 13 amino acids. Germline loops: CDR1 DFQATT, CDR2 SNEGSKA (reference sequence). The CDR3 protein is CSALLSGSYEQYF. In DNA form, the CDR3 reads TGCAGTGCCCTTCTAAGCGGGAGCTACGAGCAGTACTTC.

The chain is built from TRBV7-2 and TRBJ2-7; D is possibly TRBD1 or TRBD2 (5 bases each). The CDR3 totals 14 residues. CDR1 SGHTA and CDR2 FQGNSA come from the germline V gene. Trimming pared 5 bases from V and 3 bases from J, leaving 14 bases between. DNA of the CDR3: TGTGCCAGCAGCCCCACGGGGCCCTTCTACGAGCAGTACTTC. Protein sequence: CASSPTGPFYEQYF.

J is TRBJ2-7 and V is TRBV27; D is possibly TRBD2 (9 bases). Germline CDR1 MNHEY, CDR2 SMNVEV (reference sequence). This CDR3 comprises 18 residues. With 2 bases removed from V and 2 bases from J, the gap between germline ends came to 22 bases. CDR3 sequence (DNA): TGTGCCAGCAGTTTAGTGTGGACAGGGAGCGGGAGGCCCTACGAGCAGTACTTC. Translation: CASSLVWTGSGRPYEQYF.

A few counts support this clonotype. J is TRBJ2-2 and V is TRBV7-2; D is ambiguous. This CDR3 has 16 residues. Germline-derived CDR1 and CDR2 are SGHTA and FQGNSA. Trimming took off 5 bases at V and 6 bases at J, with 19 bases between the two ends. This CDR3 is CASSPEVSRRAGELFF. In DNA, the CDR3 is TGTGCCAGCAGCCCGGAAGTTAGCCGACGGGCCGGGGAGCTGTTTTTT.

V and J are TRBV24-1 and TRBJ2-6; a weak D match, TRBD1 (6 bases). The V gene lost 4 bases and the J gene lost 0 bases, with 21 bases spanning the gap. CDR1 is KGHDR and CDR2 is SFDVKD in the germline V gene. The CDR3 sequence is 20 residues long. The CDR3 DNA is TGTGCCACCAGTGACCTGGACAGATATACTACCATCTCTGGGGCCAACGTCCTGACTTTC. Translating it yields CATSDLDRYTTISGANVLTF.

This clonotype was seen only a few times. The chain joins TRBV24-1 to TRBJ2-1; 8 positions agree with TRBD2. Germline trimming cut 8 bases from V and 0 bases from J; bases unmatched to any gene: 5. CDR1 KGHDR and CDR2 SFDVKD come from the germline V gene. The CDR3 is made up of 15 amino acids. CDR3 region: CATTPSGSSYNEQFF. The CDR3 DNA sequence: TGTGCCACCACCCCCAGCGGGAGCTCCTACAATGAGCAGTTCTTC.

This clonotype was observed many times. The rearrangement joins TRBV20-1 to TRBJ2-7, with 11 bases lining up with TRBD1. Per germline, CDR1 DFQATT and CDR2 SNEGSKA (reference sequence). V lost 3 bases to trimming and J lost 4 bases; unmatched junction nucleotides: 8. The CDR3 runs to 15 residues. This CDR3 reads CSARGPGTGGYEQYF. The CDR3 DNA sequence: TGCAGTGCTAGGGGCCCCGGGACAGGGGGATACGAGCAGTACTTC.

A remark on this clonotype: The junction does not match germline at one end; this may be a read error. V is TRBV7-2 and J is TRBJ2-7; TRBD2 matches 7 bases. CDR1 and CDR2 from the germline V gene are SGHTA and FQGNSA. The CDR3 is 14 residues long. DNA for the CDR3: TGTGCCAGCAGCGTAGCGGGTATCTCCTACGAGCAGTACTTC. Its protein is CASSVAGISYEQYF.

This clonotype was seen only a few times. The chain couples TRBV12-3 or TRBV12-4 to TRBJ2-3; TRBD1 matches 7 bases. The length of the CDR3 is 12 residues. With 3 bases clipped from V and 8 bases from J, the junction kept 2 bases outside the gene matches. CDR3 DNA: TGTGCCAGCAGTTTCAACAGGGGTACGCAGTATTTT. It yields the protein CASSFNRGTQYF.

The V gene is TRBV29-1, the J gene TRBJ2-7, with TRBD1 identical over 7 bases. This CDR3 is built from 12 residues. Germline-derived CDR1 and CDR2 are SQVTM and ANQGSEA. V was clipped by 6 bases and J by 2 bases; unmatched bases: 4. CDR3 DNA: TGCAGCGTCCGACAGGGCACCTACGAGCAGTACTTC. Translated: CSVRQGTYEQYF.

This clonotype showed up just a few times. The chain uses TRBV5-1 and TRBJ2-5; D could derive from TRBD1 or TRBD2 (6 bases each). Per germline, CDR1 SGHRS and CDR2 YFSETQ. The CDR3 has 13 residues. Trimming removed 0 bases at V and 7 bases at J, with 10 bases between. The CDR3 loop reads CASSLAQGGTQYF. CDR3 DNA sequence: TGCGCCAGCAGCTTGGCACAGGGAGGGACCCAGTACTTC. Together with reference TRBV5-1 and TRBJ2-5, the CDR3 gives the full variable domain: KAGVTQTPRYLIKTRGQQVTLSCSPISGHRSVSWYQQTPGQGLQFLFEYFSETQRNKGNFPGRFSGRQFSNSRSEMNVSTLELGDSALYLCASSLAQGGTQYFGPGTRLLVL.

This clonotype turned up a few times. The V and J genes are TRBV12-3 or TRBV12-4 and TRBJ1-3, with D unresolved. V gave up 3 bases and J gave up 2 bases, with 14 bases separating them. The CDR3 has 16 residues. CDR3 residues: CASSFSRVMAGNTIYF. CDR3 bases: TGTGCCAGCAGTTTCTCACGGGTAATGGCTGGAAACACCATATATTTT.

J is TRBJ1-2 and V is TRBV7-9; a weak D match, TRBD1 (5 bases). The CDR3 runs 14 residues. Trimming shortened V by 6 bases and J by 2 bases, and 13 bases separated the two germline ends. Germline assignment: CDR1 SEHNR and CDR2 FQNEAQ (reference sequence). The CDR3 protein is CASRRDRGNYGYTF. In nucleotides, the CDR3 is TGTGCCAGCAGACGTGATAGGGGAAACTATGGCTACACCTTC.

There are a few counts of this clonotype. J is TRBJ2-3 and V is TRBV20-1; 7 nucleotides align to TRBD1. The CDR3 runs to 14 residues. Per the germline V gene, CDR1 is DFQATT and CDR2 is SNEGSKA (reference sequence). Losses at the gene ends were 1 base for V and 2 bases for J; bases not matched to a gene: 3. This CDR3 reads CSARGTGHTDTQYF. The CDR3 bases are TGCAGTGCTAGAGGGACAGGCCACACAGATACGCAGTATTTT.

Only a few counts were recorded for this clonotype. The J gene is TRBJ1-4, the V gene TRBV5-1, with 7 positions matching TRBD1. Germline V CDR1 and CDR2: SGHRS, YFSETQ. V was clipped by 4 bases and J by 3 bases; unmatched bases: 9. The CDR3 covers 16 residues. The CDR3 here is CASSQQGSKANEKLFF. CDR3 DNA sequence: TGCGCCAGCAGCCAACAGGGGAGTAAGGCTAATGAAAAACTGTTTTTT.

In this sample, this clonotype turned up a few times. V usage is TRBV12-3 or TRBV12-4 and J usage is TRBJ2-5; TRBD2 matches 12 bases. The ends lost 5 bases at V and 1 base at J; junction bases unmatched: 5. The CDR3 covers 16 residues. CDR3 DNA sequence: TGTGCCAGCAGTGGAACTAGCGGGGGGTTCCAAGAGACCCAGTACTTC. Translating gives CASSGTSGGFQETQYF.

There are many counts of this clonotype. V gene TRBV6-2 or TRBV6-3 combines with J gene TRBJ2-3; the match to TRBD2 covers 13 bases. The CDR3 contains 16 residues. In germline, CDR1 is MNHEY, CDR2 SVGEGT. J was trimmed by 4 bases and V by 6 bases; bases with no gene match: 7. For the CDR3, the DNA is TGTGCCAGCAGCATCGGACTAGCGGGAGCGGCAGATACGCAGTATTTT. The encoded protein is CASSIGLAGAADTQYF.

This chain connects TRBV4-2 to TRBJ2-4, with D unclear. In germline, CDR1 is LGHNA, CDR2 YNFKEQ. V was pared by 0 bases and J by 1 base, with 13 bases between. The CDR3 covers 17 residues. CDR3 DNA: TGTGCCAGCAGCCAAGAGGCCCCCCAGTCGGCCAAAAACATTCAGTACTTC. It is translated as CASSQEAPQSAKNIQYF.

In this sample, this clonotype turned up many times. The rearrangement joins TRBV7-9 to TRBJ2-3; D is unclear. Germline lookup yields CDR1 SEHNR and CDR2 FQNEAQ (reference sequence). The V gene lost 5 bases and the J gene lost 1 base, with 4 bases spanning the gap. This CDR3 is 12 amino acids long. In DNA, the CDR3 is TGTGCCAGCAGCGCCCGCACAGATACGCAGTATTTT. It encodes CASSARTDTQYF.

In its sample, this clonotype was seen a few times. This sequence joins TRBV12-3 or TRBV12-4 and TRBJ2-7; D unclear. V lost 5 bases, J lost 6 bases, and 14 bases lay in between. This CDR3 has 13 amino acids. Here the CDR3 reads CASSLGPWLEQYF. DNA for the CDR3: TGTGCCAGCAGTCTAGGCCCCTGGCTCGAGCAGTACTTC.

This clonotype was counted a few times. The chain links TRBV18 to TRBJ1-5; a possible D gene is TRBD1 (5 bases). The CDR3 has 16 residues. V was cut by 5 bases and J by 6 bases, with 20 bases left in between. Germline V gene data show CDR1 as KGHSH and CDR2 as LQKENI. The CDR3, as DNA: TGTGCCAGCTCAGTCTTAGGCGAGATGGGGGGTCAGCCCCAGCATTTT. Residues: CASSVLGEMGGQPQHF.

This clonotype was picked up a small number of times. The V and J genes are TRBV7-2 and TRBJ2-1; the D gene is possibly TRBD2 (5 bases). There are 15 residues in the CDR3. Per germline, CDR1 SGHTA and CDR2 FQGNSA. V was shortened by 3 bases and J by 2 bases, with 11 bases between the two germline ends. CDR3 in DNA: TGTGCCAGCAGCTTCCGGAGGAATACCTACAATGAGCAGTTCTTC. Translated, it gives CASSFRRNTYNEQFF.

This clonotype has ten or more counts. The chain uses TRBV5-6 and TRBJ1-3, with no clear D. Between the trimmed V and J ends, which lost 4 bases and 0 bases, there was a span of 11 bases. The CDR3 contains 15 residues. Germline V gives CDR1 SGHDT, CDR2 YYEEEE. As DNA, the CDR3 is TGTGCCAGCAGCCGTGGATCCTACTCTGGAAACACCATATATTTT. Translating it yields CASSRGSYSGNTIYF.

Note on this clonotype: A read error is likely, as this CDR3 ends without the conserved phenylalanine or tryptophan. This chain joins TRBV5-1 and TRBJ1-1; no clear D gene. The V gene's germline CDR1 is SGHRS and CDR2 YFSETQ. Trimming took 4 bases from V and 1 from J, leaving 8 bases between them. The CDR3 spans 13 residues. The CDR3 coding sequence is TGCGCCAGCAGCCTCAGAGAGAACACTGAAGCTTTCTCT. Translation gives CASSLRENTEAFS.

This clonotype has more than one count but fewer than ten. CDR3 amino acids: CASNLWGSWGNQPQHF. CDR3 bases: TGTGCCAGCAACCTGTGGGGTTCCTGGGGCAATCAGCCCCAGCATTTT. This chain joins TRBV6-1 and TRBJ1-5; D is ambiguous. This CDR3 comprises 16 residues. Germline V gives CDR1 MNHNS, CDR2 SASEGT. Trimming stripped 7 bases from V and 2 bases from J, with 18 bases between.

J is TRBJ2-1 and V is TRBV5-1; maybe TRBD1 (6 bases). Germline values: CDR1 SGHRS, CDR2 YFSETQ. The ends were cut back, 0 bases at V and 5 bases at J, with 15 bases in the middle. CDR3 length equals 16 residues. The CDR3 sequence: CASSLGWGHGNNEQFF. CDR3 coding DNA: TGCGCCAGCAGCTTGGGTTGGGGGCATGGTAACAATGAGCAGTTCTTC.

The rearrangement joins TRBV30 to TRBJ2-1, with 12 bases lining up with TRBD2. CDR3 length equals 15 residues. J gave up 2 bases and V 3 bases, and 2 bases lay outside the gene matches. Germline CDR1 GTSNPN, CDR2 SVGIG (reference sequence). CDR3 amino acids: CAWRTSGGPYNEQFF. The CDR3 DNA reads TGTGCCTGGAGGACTAGCGGGGGACCCTACAATGAGCAGTTCTTC.